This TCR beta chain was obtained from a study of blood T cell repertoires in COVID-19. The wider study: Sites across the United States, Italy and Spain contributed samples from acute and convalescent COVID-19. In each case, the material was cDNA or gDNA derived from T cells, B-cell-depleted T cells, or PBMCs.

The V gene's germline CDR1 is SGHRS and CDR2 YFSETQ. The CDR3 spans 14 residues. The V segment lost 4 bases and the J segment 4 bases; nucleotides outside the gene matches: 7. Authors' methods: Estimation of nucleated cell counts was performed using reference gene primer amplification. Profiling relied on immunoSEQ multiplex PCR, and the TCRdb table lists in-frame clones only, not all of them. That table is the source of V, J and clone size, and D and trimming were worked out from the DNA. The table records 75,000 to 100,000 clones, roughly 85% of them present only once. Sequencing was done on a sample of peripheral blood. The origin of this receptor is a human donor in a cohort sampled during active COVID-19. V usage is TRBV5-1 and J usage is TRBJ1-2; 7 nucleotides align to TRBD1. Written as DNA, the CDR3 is TGCGCCAGCAGCGCGTTAGGGACAGCCTATGGCTACACCTTC. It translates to CASSALGTAYGYTF.